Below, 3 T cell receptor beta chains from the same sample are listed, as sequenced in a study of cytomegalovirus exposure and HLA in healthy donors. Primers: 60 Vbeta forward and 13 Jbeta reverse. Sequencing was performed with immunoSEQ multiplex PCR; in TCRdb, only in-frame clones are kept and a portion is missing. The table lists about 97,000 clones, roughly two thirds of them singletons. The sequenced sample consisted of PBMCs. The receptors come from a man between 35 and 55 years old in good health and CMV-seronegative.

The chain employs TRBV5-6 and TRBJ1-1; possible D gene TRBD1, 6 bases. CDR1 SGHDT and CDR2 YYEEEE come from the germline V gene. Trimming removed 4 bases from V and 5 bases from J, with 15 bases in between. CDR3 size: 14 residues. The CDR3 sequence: CASSVRGAETEAFF. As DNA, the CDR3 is TGTGCCAGCAGCGTCCGGGGGGCAGAAACTGAAGCTTTCTTT. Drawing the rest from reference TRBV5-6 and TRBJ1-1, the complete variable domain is DAGVTQSPTHLIKTRGQQVTLRCSPKSGHDTVSWYQQALGQGPQFIFQYYEEEERQRGNFPDRFSGHQFPNYSSELNVNALLLGDSALYLCASSVRGAETEAFFGQGTRLTVV.

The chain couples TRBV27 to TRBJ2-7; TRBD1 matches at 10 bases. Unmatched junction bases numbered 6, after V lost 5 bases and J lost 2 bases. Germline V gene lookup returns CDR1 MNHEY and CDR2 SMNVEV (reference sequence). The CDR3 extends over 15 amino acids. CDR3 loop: CASSMGQGITYEQYF. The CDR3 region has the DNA TGTGCCAGCAGTATGGGACAGGGGATTACCTACGAGCAGTACTTC.

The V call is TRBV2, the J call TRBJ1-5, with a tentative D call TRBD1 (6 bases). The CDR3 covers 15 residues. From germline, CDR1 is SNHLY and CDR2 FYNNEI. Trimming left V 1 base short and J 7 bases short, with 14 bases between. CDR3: CASSEEGGAPQPQHF. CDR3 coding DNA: TGTGCCAGCAGTGAAGAGGGGGGGGCGCCACAGCCCCAGCATTTT.